This is a list of T cell receptor beta chains from one sample in a study of blood T cell repertoires in COVID-19. TCRdb's table, derived via immunoSEQ multiplex PCR, lists solely in-frame clones and lacks some. This sample has about 97,000 clones, with around 87% found just once. The specimen sequenced was peripheral blood. These receptors originate from a human donor in a cohort sampled during active COVID-19. Both conserved end residues are part of each CDR3. The D gene is left open where the match is weak. The size of a clone is reported for some rows only, either as once, few or many, or as a class for expanded clones.

CDR3aa	CDR3nt	v_gene	j_gene	d_gene	abundance	len
CASSPLAGGPYEQYF	TGCGCCAGCAGTCCCCTAGCGGGAGGGCCATACGAGCAGTACTTC	TRBV4-1	TRBJ2-7	TRBD2	once	15
CASSLTGTGGTDTQYF	TGTGCCAGCAGCTTGACAGGGACAGGGGGCACAGATACGCAGTATTTT	TRBV13	TRBJ2-3	TRBD1	.	16
CASSPTAGGAGYGYTF	TGTGCCAGCAGCCCGACTGCTGGGGGGGCTGGGTATGGCTACACCTTC	TRBV7-8	TRBJ1-2	.	.	16
CASRTGDRDTGELFF	TGTGCCAGCAGAACAGGGGATCGTGACACCGGGGAGCTGTTTTTT	TRBV28	TRBJ2-2	TRBD1	.	15
CASGEGGMNTEAFF	TGTGCCAGCGGGGAGGGGGGCATGAACACTGAAGCTTTCTTT	TRBV4-2	TRBJ1-1	.	.	14
CAISSHPKQGLGTDTQYF	TGTGCCATCAGCTCCCATCCGAAACAGGGGCTGGGCACAGATACGCAGTATTTT	TRBV10-3	TRBJ2-3	TRBD1	.	18
CASSLIGTSGSYEQYF	TGTGCCAGCAGCTTAATCGGGACTAGCGGATCCTACGAGCAGTACTTC	TRBV7-2	TRBJ2-7	TRBD2	.	16
CASSLGTGGYEKLFF	TGTGCCAGCAGCCTCGGGACAGGGGGCTATGAAAAACTGTTTTTT	TRBV5-6	TRBJ1-4	TRBD1	.	15
CASSKGLAGSTGELFF	TGTGCCAGTAGTAAGGGACTAGCCGGGAGCACCGGGGAGCTGTTTTTT	TRBV19	TRBJ2-2	TRBD2	.	16
CASSVRLVSINNTGELFF	TGTGCCAGCAGTGTACGGTTGGTTTCGATCAACAACACCGGGGAGCTGTTTTTT	TRBV6-4	TRBJ2-2	.	.	18
CASSIYRDRLNEQYF	TGTGCCAGCAGCATCTACCGGGACAGACTAAACGAGCAGTACTTC	TRBV5-4	TRBJ2-7	TRBD1	.	15
CASSRGGGSYNSPLHF	TGTGCCAGCAGCCGAGGGGGGGGTTCCTATAATTCACCCCTCCACTTT	TRBV7-8	TRBJ1-6	.	.	16
CASSLSIQGDTQYF	TGTGCCAGCAGTTTATCGATACAGGGTGATACGCAGTATTTT	TRBV28	TRBJ2-3	.	.	14
CASSGSLAGSRDEQYF	TGTGCCAGCAGTGGATCTCTCGCGGGGAGTAGGGACGAGCAGTACTTC	TRBV21-1	TRBJ2-7	.	.	16
CASSLVGQGYGYTF	TGTGCCAGCAGCTTAGTGGGACAGGGGTATGGCTACACCTTC	TRBV7-2	TRBJ1-2	TRBD1	.	14
CATSRDLGGIGEKLFF	TGTGCCACCAGCAGAGATCTGGGGGGGATAGGCGAAAAACTGTTTTTT	TRBV15	TRBJ1-4	.	.	16
CASSQTGAAKNIQYF	TGTGCCAGCAGCCAAACAGGGGCGGCCAAAAACATTCAGTACTTC	TRBV7-9	TRBJ2-4	TRBD1	.	15
CASSSGSAKNIQYF	TGTGCCAGCAGCTCGGGGTCGGCCAAAAACATTCAGTACTTC	TRBV4-2	TRBJ2-4	.	.	14
CASSQRQAGNGGTQYF	TGTGCCAGCAGCCAACGACAGGCAGGGAACGGCGGTACGCAGTATTTT	TRBV14	TRBJ2-3	.	few	16
CASSQEQGPSSYNEQFF	TGTGCCAGCAGCCAAGAACAAGGCCCTAGCTCCTACAATGAGCAGTTCTTC	TRBV4-2	TRBJ2-1	.	.	17
CASSLAKFGERSYEQYF	TGTGCCAGCAGTCTGGCTAAATTCGGGGAGAGGAGCTACGAGCAGTACTTC	TRBV6-6	TRBJ2-7	.	.	17
CASSFTGPTNEKLFF	TGTGCCAGCAGCTTCACAGGACCAACTAATGAAAAACTGTTTTTT	TRBV7-9	TRBJ1-4	.	.	15
CASSVAGAGVYNEQFF	TGTGCCAGCAGCGTAGCCGGGGCGGGAGTGTACAATGAGCAGTTCTTC	TRBV9	TRBJ2-1	TRBD2	.	16
CASSMDREVGPQHF	TGTGCCAGTAGTATGGACAGGGAGGTGGGGCCCCAGCATTTT	TRBV19	TRBJ1-5	TRBD1	.	14
CASGGTGNTGANVLTF	TGTGCCAGTGGGGGGACAGGGAATACTGGGGCCAACGTCCTGACTTTC	TRBV28	TRBJ2-6	TRBD1	.	16
CASRRAGGTGELFF	TGTGCCAGCCGAAGGGCAGGGGGCACCGGGGAGCTGTTTTTT	TRBV11-1	TRBJ2-2	TRBD1	.	14
CASSPQTRVEQFF	TGTGCCAGCTCACCCCAAACTAGAGTTGAGCAGTTCTTC	TRBV18	TRBJ2-1	.	.	13
CASSLRLAGREQYF	TGTGCCAGCAGTTTGAGACTAGCGGGACGCGAGCAGTACTTC	TRBV28	TRBJ2-7	TRBD2	.	14
CASSSISGRGTQYF	TGTGCCAGCAGCTCGATATCTGGCCGGGGGACCCAGTACTTC	TRBV11-2	TRBJ2-5	.	.	14
CAISPQGDKFQPQHF	TGTGCCATCAGTCCCCAGGGGGATAAGTTTCAGCCCCAGCATTTT	TRBV10-3	TRBJ1-5	TRBD1	.	15
CASSPTGTDTQYF	TGTGCCAGCAGCCCCACAGGGACAGATACGCAGTATTTT	TRBV28	TRBJ2-3	.	.	13
CASSFGGLFTGELFF	TGTGCCAGCAGCTTCGGCGGTCTATTTACCGGGGAGCTGTTTTTT	TRBV5-6	TRBJ2-2	.	.	15
CASKETGGYTF	TGTGCCAGCAAAGAGACGGGTGGCTACACCTTC	TRBV6-5	TRBJ1-2	.	few	11
CASSSDRGPNQPQHF	TGTGCCAGCAGTTCCGACAGGGGACCCAATCAGCCCCAGCATTTT	TRBV6-5	TRBJ1-5	TRBD1	.	15
CASSPDRAYIGNSPLHF	TGCGCCAGCAGCCCGGACAGGGCCTATATTGGGAATTCACCCCTCCACTTT	TRBV5-1	TRBJ1-6	TRBD1	.	17
CASSSHLAGPDEQYF	TGTGCCAGCAGCTCTCATCTAGCGGGGCCTGACGAGCAGTACTTC	TRBV9	TRBJ2-7	TRBD2	.	15
CASSQFGTGDTEAFF	TGCGCCAGCAGCCAGTTCGGGACAGGGGACACTGAAGCTTTCTTT	TRBV4-1	TRBJ1-1	TRBD1	.	15
CASSLTDSGGYSPLHF	TGTGCCAGCAGCTTGACAGACTCCGGGGGATATTCACCCCTCCACTTT	TRBV5-4	TRBJ1-6	.	.	16
CASSPSTGYGYTF	TGCGCCAGCAGCCCGTCTACAGGGTATGGCTACACCTTC	TRBV5-1	TRBJ1-2	.	.	13
CASSLGTGFYEQYF	TGTGCCAGCAGTTTAGGGACAGGATTCTACGAGCAGTACTTC	TRBV28	TRBJ2-7	TRBD1	.	14
CASSRGGTSVSMGTDTQYF	TGTGCCAGCAGCAGGGGGGGAACTAGTGTCAGCATGGGGACAGATACGCAGTATTTT	TRBV9	TRBJ2-3	.	.	19
CASTIGRGPNEQYF	TGTGCCAGCACTATCGGCAGGGGGCCGAACGAGCAGTACTTC	TRBV28	TRBJ2-7	TRBD1	.	14
CASSPTSLTGVAKNIQYF	TGTGCCAGCTCACCGACCTCCCTGACAGGGGTAGCCAAAAACATTCAGTACTTC	TRBV18	TRBJ2-4	TRBD1	once	18
CASSFGGRMDTQYF	TGTGCCAGCAGCTTCGGTGGGAGAATGGATACGCAGTATTTT	TRBV5-8	TRBJ2-3	.	.	14
CASRQLAGPYEQYF	TGTGCCAGCAGGCAACTAGCGGGGCCCTACGAGCAGTACTTC	TRBV6-5	TRBJ2-7	TRBD2	once	14
CASSRTLDTGYSYNEQFF	TGTGCCAGCAGCCGGACCCTAGATACAGGTTACTCTTACAATGAGCAGTTCTTC	TRBV7-9	TRBJ2-1	.	once	18
CASSQLSSSTEQFF	TGCGCCAGCAGCCAGCTGTCTAGTTCTACAGAGCAGTTCTTC	TRBV4-1	TRBJ2-1	.	once	14
CASSERTTDTQYF	TGTGCCAGCTCAGAGCGGACCACAGATACGCAGTATTTT	TRBV18	TRBJ2-3	.	once	13
CASSQAPGGPDTQYF	TGTGCCAGCAGCCAAGCACCAGGGGGCCCAGATACGCAGTATTTT	TRBV6-5	TRBJ2-3	TRBD1	.	15
CASSFLQPTNEKLFF	TGCGCCAGCAGCTTTCTACAGCCAACTAATGAAAAACTGTTTTTT	TRBV5-1	TRBJ1-4	.	.	15
CASSEGQNTGELFF	TGTGCCAGCAGTGAAGGACAGAACACCGGGGAGCTGTTTTTT	TRBV2	TRBJ2-2	.	.	14
CASSQVAGNQPQHF	TGTGCCAGCAGCCAAGTCGCCGGTAATCAGCCCCAGCATTTT	TRBV3-1/TRBV3-2	TRBJ1-5	.	.	14
CASSAWTVEAFF	TGTGCCAGCAGCGCTTGGACAGTTGAAGCTTTCTTT	TRBV7-9	TRBJ1-1	.	.	12
CASSLISDRAPLHF	TGTGCCAGCAGTTTGATATCCGACAGGGCACCCCTCCACTTT	TRBV28	TRBJ1-6	TRBD1	.	14